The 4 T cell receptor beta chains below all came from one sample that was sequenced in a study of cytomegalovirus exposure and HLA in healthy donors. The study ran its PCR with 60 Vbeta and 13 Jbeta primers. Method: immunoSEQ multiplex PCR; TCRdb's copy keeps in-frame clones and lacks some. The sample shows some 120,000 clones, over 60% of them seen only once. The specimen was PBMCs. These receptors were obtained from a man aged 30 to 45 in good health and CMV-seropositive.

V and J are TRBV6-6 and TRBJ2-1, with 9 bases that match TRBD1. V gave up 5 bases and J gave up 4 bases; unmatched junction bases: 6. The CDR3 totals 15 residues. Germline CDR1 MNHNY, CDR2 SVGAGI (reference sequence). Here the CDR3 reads CASSNRDRAYNEQFF. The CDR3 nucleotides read TGTGCCAGCAGTAACCGGGACAGGGCTTACAATGAGCAGTTCTTC.

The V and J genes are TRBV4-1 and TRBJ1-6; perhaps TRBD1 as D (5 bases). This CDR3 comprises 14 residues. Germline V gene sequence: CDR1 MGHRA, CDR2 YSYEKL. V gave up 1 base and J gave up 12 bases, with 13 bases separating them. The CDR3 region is CASSQGRGLVPLHF. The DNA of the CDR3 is TGCGCCAGCAGCCAAGGTAGGGGTCTCGTACCCCTCCACTTT.

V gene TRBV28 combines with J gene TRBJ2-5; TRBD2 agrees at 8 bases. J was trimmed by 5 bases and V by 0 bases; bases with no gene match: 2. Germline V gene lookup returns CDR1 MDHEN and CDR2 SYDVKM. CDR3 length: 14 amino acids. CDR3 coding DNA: TGTGCCAGCAGTTTATGGACGGGGGGGGAGACCCAGTACTTC. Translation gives CASSLWTGGETQYF.

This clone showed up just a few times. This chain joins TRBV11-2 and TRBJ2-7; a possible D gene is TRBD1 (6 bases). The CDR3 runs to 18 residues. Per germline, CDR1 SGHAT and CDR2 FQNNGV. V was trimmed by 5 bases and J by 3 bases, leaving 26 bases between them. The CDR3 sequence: CASSHRDTALRLNYEQYF. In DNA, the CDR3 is TGTGCCAGCAGCCACCGGGACACCGCGCTTAGACTGAACTACGAGCAGTACTTC. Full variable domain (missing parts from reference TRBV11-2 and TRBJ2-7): EAGVAQSPRYKIIEKRQSVAFWCNPISGHATLYWYQQILGQGPKLLIQFQNNGVVDDSQLPKDRFSAERLKGVDSTLKIQPAKLEDSAVYLCASSHRDTALRLNYEQYFGPGTRLTVT.